This T cell receptor (beta chain) is drawn from a study of T cell responses to AZD1222 COVID-19 vaccine. Study findings and constraints: The donor group comprised mostly white British people and more females; the analysis possibly underestimated clonal diversity. Within unmutated variant regions lay the reported targets of nearly half of spike-specific TCRs. Recipients of two AZD1222 doses showed rising Spike-specific TCR breadth and depth.

The V and J ends lost 2 bases and 5 bases respectively, with 13 bases between them. The CDR3 is made up of 14 amino acids. Germline CDR1 and CDR2: SGHNT and YYREEE (reference sequence). The method was immunoSEQ multiplex PCR; TCRdb's version includes in-frame clones alone and lacks a portion of them. Here the sample spans tens of thousands of clones, 85% to 90% being singletons. With regard to this clone: Antigen specificity is unknown.

Sequenced material: peripheral blood, taken 28 days after the second AZD1222 dose. The origin of this receptor is an adult who received the AZD1222 COVID-19 vaccine. The rearrangement joins TRBV5-4 to TRBJ1-1; maybe TRBD1 (5 bases). The CDR3 sequence: CASSFRRQSTEAFF. In nucleotides, the CDR3 is TGTGCCAGCAGCTTTCGACGACAGTCTACTGAAGCTTTCTTT.